This T cell receptor (beta chain) appears in the sequencing data of a study of blood T cell repertoires in COVID-19. Turning to the study itself: The study drew acute and convalescent COVID-19 samples from the United States, Italy and Spain.

Sequencing used immunoSEQ multiplex PCR; TCRdb keeps in-frame clones, though not all of them. The sample holds about 16,000 clones, around 89% seen once. The CDR3 runs 16 residues. Looked up from germline, CDR1 is MNHEY and CDR2 is SMNVEV (reference sequence). V dropped 3 bases and J dropped 1; count of bases not matched to a gene: 6. The sequencing sample was made of peripheral blood. The chain employs TRBV27 and TRBJ2-5, with TRBD1 matching 9 bases. The TCR originated in a man older than 75 with acute or convalescent COVID-19. The CDR3 spells CASSLSWDRAQETQYF. Written as DNA, the CDR3 is TGTGCCAGCAGTTTGTCTTGGGACAGGGCCCAAGAGACCCAGTACTTC.